The clone carrying this T cell receptor beta chain was seen many times. A junction end diverges from the germline sequence, so it may reflect a read error. TCRdb recomputed calls from the PCR reads with MiXCR, one row per CDR3 protein. The sample holds thousands of distinct CDR3 sequences, around 16% seen once. This specimen comes from a study of tumor-infiltrating lymphocytes in oesophageal squamous cell carcinoma. The length of the CDR3 is 14 residues. In germline, CDR1 is MNHNS, CDR2 SASEGT. This receptor was taken from a male donor with esophageal squamous cell carcinoma. The sequenced sample was blood. V gene TRBV6-1 combines with J gene TRBJ2-4; TRBD1 aligns across 9 bases. CDR3 residues: CASSGRDRVSPLHF. The CDR3 DNA is TGTGCCAGCAGTGGCCGGGACAGGGTATCACCCCTCCACTTC.